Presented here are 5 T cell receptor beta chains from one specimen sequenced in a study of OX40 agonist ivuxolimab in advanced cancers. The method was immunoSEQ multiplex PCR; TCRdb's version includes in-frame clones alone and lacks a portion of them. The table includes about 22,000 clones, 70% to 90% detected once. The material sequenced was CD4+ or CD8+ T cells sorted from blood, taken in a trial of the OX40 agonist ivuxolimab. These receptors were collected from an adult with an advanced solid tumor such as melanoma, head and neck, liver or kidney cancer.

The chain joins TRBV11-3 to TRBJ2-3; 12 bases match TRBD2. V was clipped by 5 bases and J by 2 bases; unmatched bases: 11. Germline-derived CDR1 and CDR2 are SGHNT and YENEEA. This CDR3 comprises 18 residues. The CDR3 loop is CASSNAAGLAGPTDTQYF. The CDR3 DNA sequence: TGTGCCAGCAGCAATGCCGCCGGACTAGCGGGGCCCACAGATACGCAGTATTTT.

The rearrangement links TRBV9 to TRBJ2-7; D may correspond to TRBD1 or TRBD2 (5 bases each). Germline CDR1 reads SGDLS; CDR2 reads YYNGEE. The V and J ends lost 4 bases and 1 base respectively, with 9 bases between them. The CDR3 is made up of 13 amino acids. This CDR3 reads CASSPGGSYEQYF. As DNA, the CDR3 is TGTGCCAGCAGCCCTGGGGGTTCCTACGAGCAGTACTTC. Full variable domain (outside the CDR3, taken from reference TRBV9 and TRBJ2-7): DSGVTQTPKHLITATGQRVTLRCSPRSGDLSVYWYQQSLDQGLQFLIQYYNGEERAKGNILERFSAQQFPDLHSELNLSSLELGDSALYFCASSPGGSYEQYFGPGTRLTVT.

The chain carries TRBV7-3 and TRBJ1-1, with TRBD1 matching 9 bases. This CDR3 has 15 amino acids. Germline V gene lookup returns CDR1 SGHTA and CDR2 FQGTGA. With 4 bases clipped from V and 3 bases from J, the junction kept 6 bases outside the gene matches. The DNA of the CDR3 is TGTGCCAGCAGCTATACAGGGGGCGTGGACACTGAAGCTTTCTTT. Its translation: CASSYTGGVDTEAFF.

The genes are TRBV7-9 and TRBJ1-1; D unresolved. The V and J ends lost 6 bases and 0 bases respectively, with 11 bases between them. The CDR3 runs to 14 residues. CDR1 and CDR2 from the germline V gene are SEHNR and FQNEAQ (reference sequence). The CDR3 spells CASSGQGLNTEAFF. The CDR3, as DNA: TGTGCCAGCAGTGGCCAAGGATTGAACACTGAAGCTTTCTTT. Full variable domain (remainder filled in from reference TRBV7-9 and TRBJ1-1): DTGVSQNPRHKITKRGQNVTFRCDPISEHNRLYWYRQTLGQGPEFLTYFQNEAQLEKSRLLSDRFSAERPKGSFSTLEIQRTEQGDSAMYLCASSGQGLNTEAFFGQGTRLTVV.

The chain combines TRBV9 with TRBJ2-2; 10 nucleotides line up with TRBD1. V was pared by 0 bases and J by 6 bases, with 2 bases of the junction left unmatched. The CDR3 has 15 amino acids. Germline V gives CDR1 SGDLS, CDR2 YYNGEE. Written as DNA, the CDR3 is TGTGCCAGCAGCGTAGTGGGGACAGGGGCCGGGGAGCTGTTTTTT. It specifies CASSVVGTGAGELFF.